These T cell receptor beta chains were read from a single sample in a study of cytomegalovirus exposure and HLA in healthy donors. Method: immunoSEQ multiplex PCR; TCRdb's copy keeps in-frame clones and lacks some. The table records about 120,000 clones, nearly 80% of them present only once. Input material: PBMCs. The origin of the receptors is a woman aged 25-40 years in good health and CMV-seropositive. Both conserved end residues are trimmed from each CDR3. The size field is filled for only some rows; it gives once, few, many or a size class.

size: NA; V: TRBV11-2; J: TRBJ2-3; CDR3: ASALAGGSTDTQY
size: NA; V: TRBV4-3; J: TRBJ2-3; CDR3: ASSQDSGGLVDTQY
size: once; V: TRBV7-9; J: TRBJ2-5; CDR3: ASSAELLAGLPFTQY
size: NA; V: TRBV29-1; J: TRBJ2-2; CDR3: SVGQGNTGELF
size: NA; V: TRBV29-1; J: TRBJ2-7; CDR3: SVIDRETGEQY
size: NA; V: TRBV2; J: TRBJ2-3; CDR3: ASSDRSGSDTQY
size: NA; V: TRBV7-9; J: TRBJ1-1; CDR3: SSSATRNTEAF
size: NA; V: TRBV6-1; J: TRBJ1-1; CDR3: ATKTQGLGTEAF
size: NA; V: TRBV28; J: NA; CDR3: ASSPTGTYEQY
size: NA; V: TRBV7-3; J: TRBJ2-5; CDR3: ASTLKDRGNETQY
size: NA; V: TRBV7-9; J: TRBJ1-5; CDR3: ASSQGSSQPQH
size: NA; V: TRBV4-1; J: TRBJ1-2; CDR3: ASSSNRGTGGYT
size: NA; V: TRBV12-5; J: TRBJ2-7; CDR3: ASGLLPGAVGEQY
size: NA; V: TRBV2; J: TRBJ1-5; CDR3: ASSGDREYQPQH
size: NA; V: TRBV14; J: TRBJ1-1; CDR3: ASSPNQDRFLRV
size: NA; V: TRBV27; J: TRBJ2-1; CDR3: ASSLGTGSYNEQF
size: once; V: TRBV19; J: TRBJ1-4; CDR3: ASNPGQSNEKLF
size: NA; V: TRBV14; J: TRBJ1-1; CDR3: ASSRTDPNTEAF
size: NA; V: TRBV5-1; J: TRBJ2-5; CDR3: ASSFPGLHETQY
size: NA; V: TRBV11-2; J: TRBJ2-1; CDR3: ASSLDQRIGSANEQF
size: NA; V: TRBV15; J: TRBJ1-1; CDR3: ATSRDRGSTEAF
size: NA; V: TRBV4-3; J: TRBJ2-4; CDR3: ASSQSGGIAKNIQY
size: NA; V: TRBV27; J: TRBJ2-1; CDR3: ASSPGQGGFEQF
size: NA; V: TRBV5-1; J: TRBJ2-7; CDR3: ASSTDGGGYEQY
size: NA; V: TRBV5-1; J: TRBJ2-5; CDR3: ASSLGLAGGETQY
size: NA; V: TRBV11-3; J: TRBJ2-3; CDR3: ASSSPRDTQY
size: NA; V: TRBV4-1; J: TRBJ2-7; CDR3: ASSQAGTPYEQY
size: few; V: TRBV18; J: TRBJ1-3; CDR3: ASSPAIDTSGNTIY
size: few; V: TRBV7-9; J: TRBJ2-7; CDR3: ASSLGSGTGYYEQY
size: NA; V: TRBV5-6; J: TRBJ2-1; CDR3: ASSSRYWSSDEQF
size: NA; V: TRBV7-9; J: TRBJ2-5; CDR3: ASSPGDRVQETQY